This T cell receptor beta chain was sequenced for a study of CD8 T cell repertoires and HIV-1 epitope variants. Study-wide background: T cells were stimulated with Twenty-five Gag and Nef peptides separately.

Concerning this clone: Its antigen is unknown.

The V gene end was trimmed by 7 bases and the J gene end by 8 bases; junction bases not matched to a gene: 16. Germline V gene lookup returns CDR1 LNHDA and CDR2 SQIVND (reference sequence). The CDR3 has 16 residues. Sequencing used immunoSEQ multiplex PCR; TCRdb keeps in-frame clones, though not all of them. Here the sample spans 1,500 to 2,000 clones, just over 70% being singletons. The specimen was cultured CD8+ T cells derived from PBMCs. J is TRBJ2-2 and V is TRBV19; 7 bases are a match to TRBD1. This TCR was sampled from a male donor with HIV. In DNA form, the CDR3 reads TGTGCCAGTAAAGGTTATGCCGGACAGGCGACGGGGGAGCTGTTTTTT. Its protein is CASKGYAGQATGELFF.